This T cell receptor (beta chain) was profiled in a study of cytomegalovirus exposure and HLA in healthy donors. PCR employed 60 Vbeta and 13 Jbeta primers. The repertoire was sequenced with immunoSEQ multiplex PCR; TCRdb's copy has only in-frame clones and lacks some. The top ten clones hold about an eighth of a sample with around 150,000 clones, approximately 70% of them seen once. Trimming removed 4 bases from V and 8 bases from J, with 11 bases in between. The CDR3 totals 11 residues. In germline, CDR1 is GTSNPN, CDR2 SVGIG (reference sequence). The specimen was PBMCs. This chain links TRBV30 with TRBJ1-1; weak D call: TRBD1 (6 bases). The TCR was taken from a human donor in good health. The CDR3 sequence is CAWTGEGEAFF. The CDR3 DNA follows: TGTGCCTGGACAGGGGAGGGAGAAGCTTTCTTT.